This TCR beta chain was observed in a study of breast tumors, draining lymph nodes, adjacent tissues. TCRdb fed the multiplex PCR reads into MiXCR, producing one record per CDR3 protein. The top ten hold 1.1% of the sample, which has about 270,000 distinct CDR3 sequences, over 25% seen once. This clonotype was seen ten or more times. Its matching antigen is unknown. V dropped 4 bases and J dropped 7 bases, with 15 bases sitting between them. CDR3 length equals 14 residues. Per the germline V gene, CDR1 is SGHRS and CDR2 is YFSETQ. Samples came from axillary lymph nodes draining the breast cancer. Study results and limitations: The data were judged consistent with most tumor T cells coming from lymph node and expanding in tumor.

The origin of this receptor is a female donor with breast cancer. Some clones in this sample may be carry-over from other donors' samples. Sequenced: axillary lymph node tissue. The rearrangement uses TRBV5-1 and TRBJ1-5; possible D gene TRBD1, 5 bases. The CDR3 DNA reads TGCGCCAGCAGCGCGGGACCGCAGGAGCAGCCCCAGCATTTT. Translation gives CASSAGPQEQPQHF.